Listed here are 8 T cell receptor beta chains from one sample, sequenced in a study of cytomegalovirus exposure and HLA in healthy donors. PCR employed 60 Vbeta and 13 Jbeta primers. Measured with immunoSEQ multiplex PCR; TCRdb has only the in-frame clones, and not every one. The table lists 75,000 to 100,000 clones, about two thirds of them singletons. The material sequenced was PBMCs. Receptor source: a man in his sixties in good health and CMV-seronegative.

The chain joins TRBV2 to TRBJ2-3; 11 bases are shared with TRBD2. The CDR3 spans 17 residues. Germline V gene sequence: CDR1 SNHLY, CDR2 FYNNEI. The V gene end was trimmed by 2 bases and the J gene end by 1 base; junction bases not matched to a gene: 5. In DNA form, the CDR3 reads TGTGCCAGCAGTGAATCACTAGCGGGAGCAGGCACAGATACGCAGTATTTT. This encodes CASSESLAGAGTDTQYF.

This chain joins TRBV5-6 and TRBJ1-3, with D maybe TRBD1 (6 bases). The CDR3 consists of 15 residues. Deletions cut 4 bases from V and 1 base from J, with 12 bases between. Per germline, CDR1 SGHDT and CDR2 YYEEEE. The CDR3 protein is CASSRDRMSGNTIYF. CDR3 DNA sequence: TGTGCCAGCAGCCGAGACAGGATGTCTGGAAACACCATATATTTT. The full variable domain, in which reference TRBV5-6 and TRBJ1-3 provide the parts outside the CDR3, is DAGVTQSPTHLIKTRGQQVTLRCSPKSGHDTVSWYQQALGQGPQFIFQYYEEEERQRGNFPDRFSGHQFPNYSSELNVNALLLGDSALYLCASSRDRMSGNTIYFGEGSWLTVV.

This clone was detected once. The J gene is TRBJ2-3, the V gene TRBV14; TRBD1 matches 9 bases. J was trimmed by 4 bases and V by 3 bases; bases with no gene match: 2. Germline V gene sequence: CDR1 SGHDN, CDR2 FVKESK. The CDR3 runs to 14 residues. CDR3: CASSHGTGPDTQYF. For the CDR3, the DNA is TGTGCCAGCAGCCATGGGACAGGGCCAGATACGCAGTATTTT. Variable domain in full (rest from reference TRBV14 and TRBJ2-3): EAGVTQFPSHSVIEKGQTVTLRCDPISGHDNLYWYRRVMGKEIKFLLHFVKESKQDESGMPNNRFLAERTGGTYSTLKVQPAELEDSGVYFCASSHGTGPDTQYFGPGTRLTVL.

This chain connects TRBV5-1 to TRBJ2-3; TRBD2 matches 16 bases. CDR3 length equals 20 residues. V was clipped by 0 bases and J by 6 bases; unmatched bases: 13. The germline gives CDR1 SGHRS, CDR2 YFSETQ. The CDR3 sequence is CASSLEAGGTSGRASDTQYF. The CDR3 region has the DNA TGCGCCAGCAGCTTGGAGGCAGGAGGGACTAGCGGGAGGGCCTCGGATACGCAGTATTTT. Full variable domain (rest looked up from reference TRBV5-1 and TRBJ2-3): KAGVTQTPRYLIKTRGQQVTLSCSPISGHRSVSWYQQTPGQGLQFLFEYFSETQRNKGNFPGRFSGRQFSNSRSEMNVSTLELGDSALYLCASSLEAGGTSGRASDTQYFGPGTRLTVL.

The rearrangement joins TRBV19 to TRBJ1-5; no clear D. The V gene's germline CDR1 is LNHDA and CDR2 SQIVND (reference sequence). V lost 5 bases to trimming and J lost 0 bases, with 11 bases between them. The CDR3 is 15 amino acids. CDR3 residues: CASSEGVDSNQPQHF. In DNA form, the CDR3 reads TGTGCCAGTAGTGAGGGCGTCGATAGCAATCAGCCCCAGCATTTT.

This clone was picked up one time. The gene calls are TRBV5-6 and TRBJ2-3; D gene uncertain. V gave up 0 bases and J gave up 1 base, with 9 bases separating them. CDR3 size: 15 residues. Per germline, CDR1 SGHDT and CDR2 YYEEEE. The CDR3 bases are TGTGCCAGCAGCTTGGTGGCTGTCCGCACAGATACGCAGTATTTT. This codes for CASSLVAVRTDTQYF. Combining the CDR3 with reference TRBV5-6 and TRBJ2-3 gives the whole variable domain DAGVTQSPTHLIKTRGQQVTLRCSPKSGHDTVSWYQQALGQGPQFIFQYYEEEERQRGNFPDRFSGHQFPNYSSELNVNALLLGDSALYLCASSLVAVRTDTQYFGPGTRLTVL.

The rearrangement uses TRBV5-1 and TRBJ2-1, with D possibly being TRBD2 (5 bases). The CDR3 consists of 14 residues. The germline V and J ends were trimmed by 4 bases and 9 bases, with 17 bases remaining between them. CDR1 is SGHRS, CDR2 YFSETQ, per germline. CDR3 region: CASSLRTRFGEQFF. The CDR3 DNA is TGCGCCAGCAGCCTCCGGACTCGGTTTGGTGAGCAGTTCTTC.

This rearrangement joins TRBV7-2 to TRBJ2-1, with 10 bases matching TRBD1. Germline V CDR1 and CDR2: SGHTA, FQGNSA. This CDR3 spans 16 amino acids. Trimming cost V 1 base and J 8 bases; bases outside gene matches: 8. The CDR3 nucleotides read TGTGCCAGCAGCTTAGTGGGGACAGGGGCCAACGATGAGCAGTTCTTC. Translated, it gives CASSLVGTGANDEQFF.